A selection of T cell receptor beta chains follows, all from one sample in a study of blood T cell repertoires in COVID-19. TCRdb's table, derived via immunoSEQ multiplex PCR, lists solely in-frame clones and lacks some. The sample lists approximately 290,000 clones, 70% to 85% occurring once. The material sequenced was peripheral blood. These TCRs come from a human donor with COVID-19, enrolled during active disease. The donor label of this sample is uncertain. Both conserved end residues are part of each CDR3. A D gene is named only where the DNA matches it firmly. Clone size appears in some rows only: once, few, many, or a class for an expanded clone.

V gene	J gene	clone size	D gene	CDR3 protein	CDR3 DNA
TRBV3-1/TRBV3-2	TRBJ2-1	-	-	CASSQVGDNEQFF	TGTGCCAGCAGCCAAGTGGGCGACAATGAGCAGTTCTTC
TRBV12-3/TRBV12-4	TRBJ1-6	-	-	CASSGQSQSPLHF	TGTGCCAGCAGCGGACAGTCCCAATCACCCCTCCACTTT
TRBV9	TRBJ2-5	-	TRBD2	CASSVGGAGAPVLETQYF	TGTGCCAGCAGCGTAGGGGGAGCGGGAGCCCCAGTGTTGGAGACCCAGTACTTC
TRBV5-1	TRBJ1-5	-	TRBD1	CASSPDRGSQPQHF	TGCGCCAGCAGCCCTGACAGGGGCAGCCAGCCCCAGCATTTT
TRBV5-1	TRBJ2-1	-	TRBD2	CASSLGWRTSALGGSYNEQFF	TGCGCCAGCAGCTTGGGATGGCGGACTAGCGCCCTTGGGGGCTCCTACAATGAGCAGTTCTTC
TRBV2	TRBJ1-1	-	-	CASGIQGHTEAFF	TGTGCCAGCGGTATACAGGGTCACACTGAAGCTTTCTTT
TRBV19	TRBJ1-1	-	-	CASSIDTPLNTEAFF	TGTGCCAGTAGTATCGACACGCCCTTGAACACTGAAGCTTTCTTT
TRBV28	TRBJ1-1	-	-	CASIQGYTEAFF	TGTGCCAGCATTCAGGGTTATACTGAAGCTTTCTTT
TRBV4-1	TRBJ2-7	-	-	CASIWTPGQVREQYF	TGCGCCAGCATTTGGACTCCGGGACAAGTTCGCGAGCAGTACTTC
TRBV28	TRBJ1-6	-	-	CASSLPPLGGGVSSYNSPLHF	TGTGCCAGCAGTTTACCGCCTCTTGGGGGCGGCGTAAGCTCCTATAATTCACCCCTCCACTTT
TRBV11-3	TRBJ2-7	-	TRBD2	CASSATGLAGAEQYF	TGTGCCAGCAGCGCAACGGGACTAGCGGGAGCCGAGCAGTACTTC
TRBV6-5	TRBJ1-2	-	TRBD1	CASSRGQGEGYTF	TGTGCCAGCAGTCGCGGACAGGGCGAAGGCTACACCTTC
TRBV14	TRBJ2-7	-	-	CASSPGYEQYF	TGTGCCAGCAGCCCCGGTTACGAGCAGTACTTC
TRBV27	TRBJ2-2	-	-	CASSPANTGELFF	TGTGCCAGCAGTCCCGCGAACACCGGGGAGCTGTTTTTT
TRBV6-1	TRBJ1-5	once	-	CASSETSGEPQHF	TGTGCCAGCAGTGAAACGTCAGGCGAGCCCCAGCATTTT
TRBV19	TRBJ1-5	-	TRBD1	CASTKQGGRNQPQHF	TGTGCCAGTACTAAACAGGGGGGTCGCAATCAGCCCCAGCATTTT
TRBV21-1	TRBJ2-1	-	-	CASSKVFYRTGRINEQFF	TGTGCCAGCAGCAAAGTTTTCTATAGGACAGGGAGAATCAATGAGCAGTTCTTC
TRBV5-1	TRBJ2-3	-	TRBD2	CASRTSGTRSTDTQYF	TGCGCCAGCCGAACTAGCGGGACGAGGAGCACAGATACGCAGTATTTT
TRBV18	TRBJ1-1	-	-	CASSRGVAGKANTEAFF	TGTGCCAGCTCACGAGGTGTGGCAGGGAAGGCGAACACTGAAGCTTTCTTT
TRBV7-8	TRBJ2-2	-	TRBD2	CASSSTLGGMNTGELFF	TGTGCCAGCAGCTCAACATTGGGGGGGATGAACACCGGGGAGCTGTTTTTT
TRBV29-1	TRBJ1-2	-	TRBD1	CSVGQGEAGAYGYTF	TGCAGCGTGGGACAGGGTGAGGCGGGAGCATATGGCTACACCTTC
TRBV18	TRBJ2-5	-	-	CASSPQRTDQETQYF	TGTGCCAGCTCACCACAACGGACAGATCAAGAGACCCAGTACTTC
TRBV11-2	TRBJ2-1	-	TRBD2	CASSLGTSGAYNEQFF	TGTGCCAGCAGCTTAGGTACTAGCGGAGCCTACAATGAGCAGTTCTTC
TRBV29-1	TRBJ2-1	-	TRBD2	CSVESQLAGGPGPYNEQFF	TGCAGCGTTGAAAGTCAGCTAGCGGGAGGGCCCGGGCCCTACAATGAGCAGTTCTTC
TRBV24-1	TRBJ1-4	-	-	CATSDPGEKLFF	TGTGCCACCAGTGACCCCGGTGAAAAACTGTTTTTT
TRBV28	TRBJ2-4	-	-	CASCNRGWDIQYF	TGTGCCAGCTGTAACCGGGGTTGGGACATTCAGTACTTC
TRBV9	TRBJ1-1	-	-	CASSAPGRGATEAFF	TGTGCCAGCAGCGCCCCGGGGAGGGGGGCTACTGAAGCTTTCTTT
TRBV20-1	TRBJ2-5	-	TRBD2	CSASPLAGAKETQYF	TGCAGTGCTAGTCCCCTGGCGGGAGCAAAAGAGACCCAGTACTTC
TRBV5-1	TRBJ2-1	-	TRBD1	CASSIQGNNEQFF	TGCGCCAGCAGCATACAGGGGAACAATGAGCAGTTCTTC
TRBV9	TRBJ2-7	-	TRBD1	CASSARDSSYEQYF	TGTGCCAGCAGCGCCCGGGACAGCTCCTACGAGCAGTACTTC
TRBV27	TRBJ1-4	-	-	CASSFRGEGEKLFF	TGTGCCAGCAGTTTCCGGGGGGAAGGTGAAAAACTGTTTTTT
TRBV10-3	TRBJ1-5	-	-	CAISAGDSNQPQHF	TGTGCCATCAGTGCAGGGGATAGCAATCAGCCCCAGCATTTT
TRBV19	TRBJ1-1	-	-	CASSVQGVNTEAFF	TGTGCCAGTAGTGTCCAGGGCGTGAACACTGAAGCTTTCTTT
TRBV5-1	TRBJ1-5	-	TRBD1	CASSLTGGYQPQHF	TGCGCCAGCAGCCTGACAGGGGGTTATCAGCCCCAGCATTTT
TRBV3-1/TRBV3-2	TRBJ2-7	-	-	CASSQEIRGYEQYF	TGTGCCAGCAGCCAAGAAATTAGGGGCTACGAGCAGTACTTC
TRBV19	TRBJ2-7	-	TRBD2	CASSIALAATYEQYF	TGTGCCAGTAGTATAGCGCTAGCGGCTACCTACGAGCAGTACTTC
TRBV5-1	TRBJ2-2	-	TRBD1	CASSYTGQGAAGELFF	TGCGCCAGCAGTTACACCGGACAGGGGGCTGCCGGGGAGCTGTTTTTT
TRBV9	TRBJ1-5	-	-	CASSVDSEQPQHF	TGTGCCAGCAGCGTAGACTCCGAACAGCCCCAGCATTTT
TRBV29-1	TRBJ2-1	-	TRBD2	CSVESWTSAYNEQFF	TGCAGCGTTGAATCTTGGACTAGCGCGTACAATGAGCAGTTCTTC
TRBV2	TRBJ2-2	-	-	CASRTGTNTGELFF	TGTGCCAGCAGAACGGGAACCAACACCGGGGAGCTGTTTTTT
TRBV27	TRBJ1-2	-	TRBD1	CASSSYRGSNYGYTF	TGTGCCAGCAGTTCCTACAGGGGATCTAACTATGGCTACACCTTC
TRBV6-5	TRBJ2-7	-	-	CASEQGPYEQYF	TGTGCCAGCGAGCAGGGGCCCTACGAGCAGTACTTC